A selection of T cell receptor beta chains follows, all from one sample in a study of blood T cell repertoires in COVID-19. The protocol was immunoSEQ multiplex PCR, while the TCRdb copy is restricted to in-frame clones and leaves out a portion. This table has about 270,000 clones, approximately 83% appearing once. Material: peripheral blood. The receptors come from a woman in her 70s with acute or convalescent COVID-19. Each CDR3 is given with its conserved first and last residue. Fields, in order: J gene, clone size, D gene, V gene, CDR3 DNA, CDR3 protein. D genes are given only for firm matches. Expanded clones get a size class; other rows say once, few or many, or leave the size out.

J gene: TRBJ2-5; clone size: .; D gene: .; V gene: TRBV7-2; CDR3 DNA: TGTGCCAGCAGCTTAGGGCTAGCAGAGACCCAGTACTTC; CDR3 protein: CASSLGLAETQYF
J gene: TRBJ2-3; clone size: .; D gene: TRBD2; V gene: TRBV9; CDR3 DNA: TGTGCCAGCAGCGTAGTGGCGGGGGGGCTCGATACGCAGTATTTT; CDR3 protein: CASSVVAGGLDTQYF
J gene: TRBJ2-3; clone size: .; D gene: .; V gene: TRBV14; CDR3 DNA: TGTGCCAGCAGCCAAAATCTAGCTATTACAGATACGCAGTATTTT; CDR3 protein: CASSQNLAITDTQYF
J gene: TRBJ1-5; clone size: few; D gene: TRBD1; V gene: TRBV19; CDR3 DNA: TGTGCCAGTAGGGTGGGACAGACCATTCAGCCCCAGCATTTT; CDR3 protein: CASRVGQTIQPQHF
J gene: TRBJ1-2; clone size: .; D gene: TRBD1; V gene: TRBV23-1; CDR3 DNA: TGCGCCAGCAGTCAATTTCCCCGAGACAGGGCGGACTATGGCTACACCTTC; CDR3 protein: CASSQFPRDRADYGYTF
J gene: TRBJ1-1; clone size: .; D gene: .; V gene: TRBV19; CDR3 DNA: TGTGCCAGTAGTCCCGGAACTACACTGACTGAAGCTTTCTTT; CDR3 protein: CASSPGTTLTEAFF
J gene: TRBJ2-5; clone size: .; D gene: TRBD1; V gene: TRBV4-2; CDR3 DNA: TGTGCCAGCAGCCAATATCGACAGGGGGCGCGGGAGGAGACCCAGTACTTC; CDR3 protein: CASSQYRQGAREETQYF
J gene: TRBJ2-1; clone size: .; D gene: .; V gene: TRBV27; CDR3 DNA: TGTGCCAGCAGTTTACGGCAGGGGTCCTTCAATGAGCAGTTCTTC; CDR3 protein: CASSLRQGSFNEQFF
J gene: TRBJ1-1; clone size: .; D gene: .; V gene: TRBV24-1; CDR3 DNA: TGTGCCACCAGAGGGGGGGCGGACACTGAAGCTTTCTTT; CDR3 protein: CATRGGADTEAFF
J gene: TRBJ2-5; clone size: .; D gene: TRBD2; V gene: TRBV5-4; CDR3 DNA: TGTGCCAGCAGCTTGGGACCGGGACTAGGGGAAGAGACCCAGTACTTC; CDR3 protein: CASSLGPGLGEETQYF
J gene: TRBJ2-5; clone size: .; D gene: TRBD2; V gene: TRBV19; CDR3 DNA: TGTGCCAGTAGTATTTCAGCGGGGGCGCGCTGGGAGACCCAGTACTTC; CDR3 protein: CASSISAGARWETQYF
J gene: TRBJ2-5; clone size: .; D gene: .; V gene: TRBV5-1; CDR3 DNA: TGCGCCAGCAGCTTGGCGGCAGGGGAGACCCAGTACTTC; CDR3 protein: CASSLAAGETQYF
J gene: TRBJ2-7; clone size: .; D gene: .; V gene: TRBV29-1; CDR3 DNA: TGCAGCGTTGGAGGGTCCCCGACCTACGAGCAGTACTTC; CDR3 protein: CSVGGSPTYEQYF
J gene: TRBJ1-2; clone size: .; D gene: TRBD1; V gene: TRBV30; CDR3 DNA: TGTGCCTGGAGGCGGGTGGTTGCTGGACAGGGCCTCCATGGCTACACCTTC; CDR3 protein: CAWRRVVAGQGLHGYTF
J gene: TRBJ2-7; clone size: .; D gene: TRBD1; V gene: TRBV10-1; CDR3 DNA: TGCGCCAGCAGTGAAACCGGGACAGGGTCCTACGAGCAGTACTTC; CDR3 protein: CASSETGTGSYEQYF
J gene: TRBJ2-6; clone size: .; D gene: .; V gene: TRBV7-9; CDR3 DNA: TGTGCCAGCAGCTCGGCGAACCGACGGGCTGGGGCCAACGTCCTGACTTTC; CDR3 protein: CASSSANRRAGANVLTF
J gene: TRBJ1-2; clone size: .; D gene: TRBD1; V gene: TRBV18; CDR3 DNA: TGTGCCAGCTCACCTGAAGGGGGCGAAGGCTACACCTTC; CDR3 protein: CASSPEGGEGYTF
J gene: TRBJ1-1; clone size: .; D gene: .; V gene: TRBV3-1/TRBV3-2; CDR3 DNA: TGTGCCAGCAGCCAAGGACAACCGAACACTGAAGCTTTCTTT; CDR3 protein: CASSQGQPNTEAFF
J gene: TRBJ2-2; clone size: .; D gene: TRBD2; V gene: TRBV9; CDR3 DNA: TGTGCCAGCAGCGCCCTAGCGGGACATACCGGGGAGCTGTTTTTT; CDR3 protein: CASSALAGHTGELFF
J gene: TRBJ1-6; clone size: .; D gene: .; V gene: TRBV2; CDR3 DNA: TGTGCCAGCAGTGAAGGCTATAACCTTTCTTATTCACCCCTCCACTTT; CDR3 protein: CASSEGYNLSYSPLHF
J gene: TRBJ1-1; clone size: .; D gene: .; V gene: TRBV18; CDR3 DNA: TGTGCCAGCGCCCCGGACAGGAACACTGAAGCTTTCTTT; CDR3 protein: CASAPDRNTEAFF
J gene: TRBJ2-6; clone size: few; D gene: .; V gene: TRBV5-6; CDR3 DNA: TGTGCCAGCACCCCTGGGGTAGGGGTGACCAACGTCCTGACTTTC; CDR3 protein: CASTPGVGVTNVLTF
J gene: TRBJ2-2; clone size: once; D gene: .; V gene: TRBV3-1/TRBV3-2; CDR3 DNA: TGTGCCAGCAGCCCCCTACAGGGATTCACCGGGGAGCTGTTTTTT; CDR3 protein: CASSPLQGFTGELFF
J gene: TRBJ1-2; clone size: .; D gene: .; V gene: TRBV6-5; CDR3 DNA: TGTGCCACCTCGGAGGGCCTCGAAAGGGACTATGGCTACACCTTC; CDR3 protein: CATSEGLERDYGYTF
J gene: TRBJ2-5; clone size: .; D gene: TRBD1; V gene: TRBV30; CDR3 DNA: TGTGCCTGGACCAAGGACAGGGGAGAGACCCAGTACTTC; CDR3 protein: CAWTKDRGETQYF
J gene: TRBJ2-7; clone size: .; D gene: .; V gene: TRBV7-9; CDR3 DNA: TGTGCCAGCAGCTTTGTCTTCGGGCAGGGAAACGAGCAGTACTTC; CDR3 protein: CASSFVFGQGNEQYF
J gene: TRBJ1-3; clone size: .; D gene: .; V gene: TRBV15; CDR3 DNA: TGTGCCACCCACCTGGGGGGAGTAGGAGACACCATATATTTT; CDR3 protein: CATHLGGVGDTIYF
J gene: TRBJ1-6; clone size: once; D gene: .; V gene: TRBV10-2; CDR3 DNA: TGCGCCAGCAGTGAGTCGCCGGGGTCGGCCCTCCACTTT; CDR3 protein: CASSESPGSALHF